The next 18 T cell receptor beta chains were all read from a single sample in a study of blood T cell repertoires in COVID-19. Method: immunoSEQ multiplex PCR; TCRdb's copy keeps in-frame clones and lacks some. This table holds 250,000 to 300,000 clones, around nine tenths found once. The sequencing input was peripheral blood. These receptors all stem from a woman aged 25-40 years with COVID-19, enrolled during active disease.

The chain uses TRBV18 and TRBJ2-2, with 8 bases identical to TRBD1. The CDR3 runs to 17 residues. Germline V gives CDR1 KGHSH, CDR2 LQKENI. The ends lost 0 bases at V and 0 bases at J; junction bases unmatched: 3. DNA of the CDR3: TGTGCCAGCTCACCACCGAAGGGACAGGCGAACACCGGGGAGCTGTTTTTT. Its translation: CASSPPKGQANTGELFF.

The chain is built from TRBV7-3 and TRBJ1-2; 7 nucleotides line up with TRBD1. The germline V gene encodes CDR1 SGHTA and CDR2 FQGTGA. Trimming removed 1 base from V and 6 bases from J; junction bases left unmatched: 8. This CDR3 has 15 residues. CDR3 sequence reads: CASSLRPGQANGYTF. The DNA of the CDR3 is TGTGCCAGCAGCTTAAGACCCGGACAGGCCAATGGCTACACCTTC.

The gene calls are TRBV5-5 and TRBJ2-7; possible D gene TRBD2, 5 bases. Germline loops: CDR1 SGHKS, CDR2 YYEKEE (reference sequence). Between the trimmed V and J ends, which lost 6 bases and 6 bases, there was a span of 10 bases. The CDR3 sequence is 11 residues long. CDR3 nucleotide sequence: TGTGCCAGCACCACTAGGCGCGAGCAGTACTTC. Translation: CASTTRREQYF.

This clone was seen just once. The V call is TRBV3-1 (or the pseudogene TRBV3-2), the J call TRBJ2-2; 9 nucleotides match TRBD2. CDR3 length equals 16 residues. V dropped 4 bases and J dropped 1; count of bases not matched to a gene: 4. Looked up from germline, CDR1 is LGHDT and CDR2 is YNNKEL (reference sequence). The CDR3 nucleotides are TGTGCCAGCAGCCCCGGAGCGGGAGGGAACACCGGGGAGCTGTTTTTT. Protein product: CASSPGAGGNTGELFF.

V is TRBV7-9 and J is TRBJ2-5; TRBD1 matches at 12 bases. The CDR3 totals 16 residues. V trimming: 5 bases; J trimming: 4 bases; junction bases outside the gene matches: 8. Per the germline V gene, CDR1 is SEHNR and CDR2 is FQNEAQ (reference sequence). In nucleotides, the CDR3 is TGTGCCAGCAGCCTCCCGGGACAGGGGGCGAGAGAGACCCAGTACTTC. Its translation is CASSLPGQGARETQYF.

This chain uses TRBV5-1 with TRBJ1-1, with D tentatively TRBD1 (6 bases). The CDR3 consists of 15 residues. The germline V gene has CDR1 SGHRS and CDR2 YFSETQ. The V end lost 2 bases, the J end lost 1 base, and 12 bases lay between the germline ends. The CDR3 is CASSLGQTSNTEAFF. The CDR3 region has the DNA TGCGCCAGCAGCTTAGGACAGACTTCGAACACTGAAGCTTTCTTT.

This rearrangement joins TRBV19 to TRBJ2-7; 8 positions match TRBD1. The CDR3 length is 15 residues. Germline V lookup: CDR1 LNHDA, CDR2 SQIVND (reference sequence). J was trimmed by 0 bases and V by 6 bases; bases with no gene match: 7. The CDR3 reads CASRARDRISYEQYF. Here the CDR3 DNA reads TGTGCCAGTAGGGCCCGGGACAGGATCTCCTACGAGCAGTACTTC.

The chain uses TRBV28 and TRBJ2-1, with D perhaps TRBD2 (6 bases). Germline V CDR1 and CDR2: MDHEN, SYDVKM. The CDR3 loop spans 13 amino acids. The V and J ends lost 4 bases and 9 bases respectively, with 13 bases between them. CDR3: CASSWRRGGEQFF. The CDR3 DNA is TGTGCCAGCAGTTGGAGGCGGGGCGGTGAGCAGTTCTTC.

The chain carries TRBV6-1 and TRBJ2-7; tentatively, D is TRBD2 (5 bases). Between the trimmed V and J ends, which lost 1 base and 0 bases, there was a span of 10 bases. The germline V gene encodes CDR1 MNHNS and CDR2 SASEGT. The CDR3 sequence is 15 residues long. This CDR3 is CASSEESGHSYEQYF. For the CDR3, the DNA is TGTGCCAGCAGTGAAGAGAGCGGCCACTCCTACGAGCAGTACTTC.

The genes are TRBV21-1 and TRBJ2-1; TRBD1, the table's D call, lacks a check against the DNA. TRBV21-1 is recorded as a pseudogene. The CDR3 extends over 19 amino acids. DNA for the CDR3: TGTGCCAGCAGCATGGGCACTTCGAAGGCCAGATTCCCTTACAATGAGCAGTTCTTC. The encoded protein is CASSMGTSKARFPYNEQFF.

The chain uses TRBV4-2 and TRBJ1-3, with a possible D match to TRBD1 (5 bases). CDR1 and CDR2 (germline): LGHNA, YNFKEQ. CDR3 size: 16 residues. V was shortened by 1 base and J by 0 bases, with 10 bases between the two germline ends. The CDR3 DNA is TGTGCCAGCAGCCAAGTGGGGCAGGGCTCTGGAAACACCATATATTTT. Its translation: CASSQVGQGSGNTIYF.

This chain uses TRBV19 with TRBJ2-2; 13 nucleotides match TRBD2. Trimming took 6 bases from V and 7 from J; bases not matched to a gene: 5. CDR3 length equals 15 residues. Germline lookup yields CDR1 LNHDA and CDR2 SQIVND (reference sequence). The CDR3 reads CASRRTSGSVGELFF. The CDR3, as DNA: TGTGCCAGTAGGAGGACTAGCGGGAGCGTCGGGGAGCTGTTTTTT.

The chain is built from TRBV5-5 and TRBJ1-5; D uncertain. In germline, CDR1 is SGHKS, CDR2 YYEKEE (reference sequence). Trimming took 0 bases from V and 3 from J, leaving 7 bases between them. The CDR3 length is 14 residues. Here the CDR3 reads CASSLVGHNQPQHF. The CDR3 nucleotides read TGTGCCAGCAGCTTGGTGGGCCACAATCAGCCCCAGCATTTT.

This clone appeared many times. The rearrangement links TRBV6-4 to TRBJ2-2, with 7 bases lining up with TRBD2. Trimming at V came to 7 bases and at J to 4 bases, leaving 12 bases not matched to a gene. Germline assignment: CDR1 MRHNA and CDR2 SNTAGT. CDR3 length equals 16 residues. The CDR3: CASTPEAGSSTGELFF. DNA for the CDR3: TGTGCCAGCACCCCCGAAGCGGGATCCAGCACCGGGGAGCTGTTTTTT.

J is TRBJ1-3 and V is TRBV19, with a tentative D call TRBD1 (6 bases). The V gene lost 5 bases and the J gene lost 0 bases, with 14 bases spanning the gap. This CDR3 has 16 amino acids. The germline V gene encodes CDR1 LNHDA and CDR2 SQIVND (reference sequence). CDR3 bases: TGTGCCAGTAGTCTTGGCAGGGGAAGCTCTGGAAACACCATATATTTT. Translating it yields CASSLGRGSSGNTIYF.

The chain has TRBV19 and TRBJ2-5; 11 bases agree with TRBD2. CDR1 is LNHDA and CDR2 is SQIVND in the germline V gene (reference sequence). The CDR3 is 16 residues long. V was clipped by 5 bases and J by 2 bases; unmatched bases: 7. This chain's CDR3 is CASSQLGTSGQETQYF. For the CDR3, the DNA is TGTGCCAGTAGTCAACTAGGGACTAGCGGACAAGAGACCCAGTACTTC.

As concerns this clone: The junction differs from germline at one of its ends, possibly a read error. This sequence joins TRBV7-9 and TRBJ2-2; no clear D gene. The CDR3 is made up of 13 amino acids. Germline CDR1 reads SEHNR; CDR2 reads FQNEAQ (reference sequence). In DNA, the CDR3 is TGTGCCAGCAGCTTACCGAACAGCGGGGAGCTGTTTTTT. It translates to CASSLPNSGELFF.

J is TRBJ1-2 and V is TRBV28; D gene unclear. The germline gives CDR1 MDHEN, CDR2 SYDVKM. This CDR3 contains 13 residues. V dropped 2 bases and J dropped 2 bases, with 6 bases sitting between them. The CDR3 region is CASSLTQNYGYTF. CDR3 DNA sequence: TGTGCCAGCAGTTTAACCCAGAACTATGGCTACACCTTC.